Listed here are 27 T cell receptor beta chains from one sample, sequenced in a study of T cells after yellow fever vaccination. TCRdb reprocessed the 5' RACE reads with MiXCR, giving one entry per CDR3 protein. Counted here are around 50,000 distinct CDR3 sequences, 7.4% occurring once; the ten biggest clones make up over 25%. The sample was CD8+ T cells sorted from PBMCs, taken roughly 15 days after the first yellow fever vaccination. These TCRs come from a man aged 18 to 35 who received the YFV17D yellow fever vaccine.

In its sample, this clonotype was seen many times. V usage is TRBV15 and J usage is TRBJ2-3; 7 bases are shared with TRBD1. V trimming: 2 bases; J trimming: 6 bases; junction bases outside the gene matches: 11. CDR3 length equals 16 residues. CDR1 and CDR2 (germline): LNHNV, YYDKDF (reference sequence). CDR3 amino acids: CATSRIGQERSDTQYF. The CDR3 DNA reads as TGTGCCACCAGCAGAATTGGACAGGAAAGGTCGGATACGCAGTATTTT. Based on the CDR3 plus reference TRBV15 and TRBJ2-3, the full variable domain is DAMVIQNPRYQVTQFGKPVTLSCSQTLNHNVMYWYQQKSSQAPKLLFHYYDKDFNNEADTPDNFQSRRPNTSFCFLDIRSPGLGDTAMYLCATSRIGQERSDTQYFGPGTRLTVL.

In its sample, this clonotype is medium-sized. The chain has TRBV5-5 and TRBJ2-1; possible D gene TRBD1, 6 bases. Germline CDR1 and CDR2: SGHKS and YYEKEE (reference sequence). The V and J ends lost 2 bases and 7 bases respectively, with 7 bases between them. CDR3 length: 12 residues. CDR3 amino acids: CASSFTGNEQFF. For the CDR3, the DNA is TGTGCCAGCAGCTTTACAGGGAATGAGCAGTTCTTC.

This clonotype occurred many times. The DNA for the CDR3 is TGTGCCACCAGCAGGACTCCAGATGTCCAGCCCCAGCATTTT. The encoded protein is CATSRTPDVQPQHF. V usage is TRBV15 and J usage is TRBJ1-5; no firm D call. The CDR3 is 14 residues long. The germline CDR1 and CDR2 sequences are LNHNV and YYDKDF (reference sequence). The germline V and J ends were trimmed by 3 bases and 7 bases, with 13 bases remaining between them.

The chain couples TRBV5-1 to TRBJ2-3; D gene unclear. The CDR3 loop spans 15 amino acids. V was shortened by 0 bases and J by 4 bases, with 12 bases between the two germline ends. Germline CDR1 and CDR2: SGHRS and YFSETQ. CDR3 bases: TGCGCCAGCAGCTTGGGGTGGGTTAAGCCAGATACGCAGTATTTT. Protein sequence: CASSLGWVKPDTQYF.

This clonotype occurred many times. This chain links TRBV15 with TRBJ2-1; the D gene is possibly TRBD2 (5 bases). The V end was cut by 0 bases, the J end by 7 bases, with 10 bases between. The CDR3 runs to 14 residues. Germline CDR1 reads LNHNV; CDR2 reads YYDKDF (reference sequence). CDR3 amino acids: CATSRETIGNEQFF. The CDR3 region has the DNA TGTGCCACCAGCAGAGAGACTATAGGGAATGAGCAGTTCTTC.

This clonotype was counted many times. V gene TRBV20-1 combines with J gene TRBJ1-5; D remains unclear. The germline CDR1 and CDR2 sequences are DFQATT and SNEGSKA (reference sequence). V was trimmed by 5 bases and J by 9 bases, leaving 17 bases between them. This CDR3 region has 13 residues. The CDR3 nucleotides are TGCAGTGCTCGCCCCGGGCTCTTTCGGCCCCAGCATTTT. Translation gives CSARPGLFRPQHF.

This clonotype was seen ten or more times. V gene TRBV7-8 combines with J gene TRBJ2-1; TRBD2 agrees at 9 bases. J lost 4 bases, V lost 5 bases, and 9 bases had no gene match. Germline CDR1 reads SGHVS; CDR2 reads FQNEAQ. The length of the CDR3 is 16 residues. CDR3 sequence (DNA): TGTGCCAGCAGCCCGCTCCAGCGGGGGGCTTACAATGAGCAGTTCTTC. Residues: CASSPLQRGAYNEQFF.

This clonotype was detected ten times or more. The rearrangement joins TRBV7-9 to TRBJ2-7, with D perhaps TRBD1 (5 bases). V lost 1 base and J lost 3, with 13 bases in between. The CDR3 is made up of 15 amino acids. CDR1 is SEHNR and CDR2 is FQNEAQ in the germline V gene (reference sequence). The DNA of the CDR3 is TGTGCCAGCAGCTTAGGGGGCGTGGAGAGCTACGAGCAGTACTTC. Translating it yields CASSLGGVESYEQYF.

This rearrangement joins TRBV6-2 or TRBV6-3 to TRBJ1-1, with 7 bases matching TRBD1. The CDR3 is made up of 15 amino acids. Trimming cost V 0 bases and J 1 base; bases outside gene matches: 2. Germline CDR1 reads MNHEY; CDR2 reads SVGEGT. The CDR3 loop reads CASSYSRTGNTEAFF. Here the CDR3 DNA reads TGTGCCAGCAGTTACTCTCGGACAGGGAACACTGAAGCTTTCTTT.

The table lists this clonotype with many counts. The CDR3 sequence: CASSLLMSKQFF. In nucleotides, the CDR3 is TGTGCCAGCAGCTTACTTATGTCAAAGCAGTTCTTC. The V and J genes are TRBV7-9 and TRBJ2-1; D is unresolved. V lost 2 bases and J 11 bases, leaving 10 bases between the germline ends. Germline CDR1 SEHNR, CDR2 FQNEAQ (reference sequence). CDR3 size: 12 residues.

The gene calls are TRBV4-1 and TRBJ2-1; possibly TRBD1 or TRBD2 for D (5 bases each). The germline CDR1 and CDR2 sequences are MGHRA and YSYEKL. CDR3 length: 13 residues. Trimming removed 5 bases from V and 6 bases from J, with 11 bases in between. The CDR3 reads CASSKGPLNEQFF. The CDR3 DNA reads TGCGCCAGCAGCAAGGGACCTCTCAATGAGCAGTTCTTC.

There are many counts of this clonotype. The rearrangement joins TRBV2 to TRBJ1-1; D is unclear. This CDR3 region has 16 residues. With 0 bases removed from V and 2 bases from J, the gap between germline ends came to 13 bases. Germline V gene sequence: CDR1 SNHLY, CDR2 FYNNEI. CDR3: CASSEALTGLNTEAFF. As DNA, the CDR3 is TGTGCCAGCAGTGAAGCGCTTACGGGGTTAAACACTGAAGCTTTCTTT.

This clonotype was picked up many times. The chain uses TRBV5-5 and TRBJ2-7, with 11 bases fitting TRBD2. The CDR3 has 16 residues. V lost 0 bases and J lost 3; bases outside the gene matches: 5. Germline CDR1 and CDR2: SGHKS and YYEKEE (reference sequence). CDR3 bases: TGTGCCAGCAGCTTGGAGGTAGCGGGGGGGCTCTACGAGCAGTACGTC. As protein: CASSLEVAGGLYEQYV.

This clonotype came up many times. This sequence joins TRBV5-1 and TRBJ2-2, with D perhaps TRBD2 (6 bases). The CDR3 runs to 13 residues. V lost 5 bases and J 6 bases, leaving 11 bases between the germline ends. Germline CDR1 SGHRS, CDR2 YFSETQ. CDR3 amino acids: CASSYGGSGELFF. CDR3 bases: TGCGCCAGCAGTTACGGAGGGTCCGGGGAGCTGTTTTTT.

The gene calls are TRBV10-2 and TRBJ2-7; 9 positions match TRBD2. V lost 5 bases, J lost 4 bases, and 6 bases stayed unmatched. Germline V lookup: CDR1 WSHSY, CDR2 SAAADI. The CDR3 covers 14 residues. In DNA, the CDR3 is TGCGCCAGCAGTCCCGGGACTAGCATGTACGAGCAGTACGTC. Its translation is CASSPGTSMYEQYV.

This clonotype was seen more than once but under ten times. The chain has TRBV10-3 and TRBJ2-2, with 14 bases that match TRBD2. Germline CDR1 ENHRY, CDR2 SYGVKD. The CDR3 length is 16 residues. V trimming: 6 bases; J trimming: 4 bases; junction bases outside the gene matches: 4. CDR3 region: CAIRGTSGGSTGELFF. In DNA, the CDR3 is TGTGCCATCAGGGGGACTAGCGGGGGATCCACCGGGGAGCTGTTTTTT.

This clonotype came up many times. The chain has TRBV19 and TRBJ2-7; D remains unclear. The V end was cut by 0 bases, the J end by 0 bases, with 3 bases between. The CDR3 loop spans 13 amino acids. Germline CDR1 LNHDA, CDR2 SQIVND (reference sequence). CDR3 in DNA: TGTGCCAGTAGTATAGAGGCCTCCTACGAGCAGTACTTC. It translates to CASSIEASYEQYF.

This clonotype has at least ten counts. The chain carries TRBV19 and TRBJ2-4; D might be TRBD1 (6 bases). Germline loops: CDR1 LNHDA, CDR2 SQIVND (reference sequence). This CDR3 is built from 14 residues. The V end was cut by 3 bases, the J end by 5 bases, with 11 bases between. CDR3 DNA: TGTGCCAGTAGTATGCATAGGACAGAAAACATTCAGTACTTC. This sequence encodes CASSMHRTENIQYF.

This clonotype came up many times. The rearrangement uses TRBV4-3 and TRBJ1-5; 8 bases fit TRBD1. Germline V gene lookup returns CDR1 LGHNA and CDR2 YSLEER. Germline trimming cut 3 bases from V and 1 base from J; bases unmatched to any gene: 5. This CDR3 spans 16 amino acids. The CDR3 reads CASSQGTGGSNQPQHF. CDR3 nucleotides: TGCGCCAGCAGCCAGGGTACAGGGGGGAGCAATCAGCCCCAGCATTTT.

About this clonotype: This may arise from a read error, as a much more abundant clone is one base away. The CDR3 nucleotides are TGCGCCAGCAGCTCTGCCCGGGGGGACTACGAGCAGTACTTC. Residues: CASSSARGDYEQYF. V and J are TRBV5-1 and TRBJ2-7; 7 nucleotides agree with TRBD2. Per the germline V gene, CDR1 is SGHRS and CDR2 is YFSETQ. Trimming at V came to 3 bases and at J to 3 bases, leaving 6 bases not matched to a gene. This CDR3 region has 14 residues.

This clonotype was detected ten times or more. V and J are TRBV6-2 or TRBV6-3 and TRBJ2-2; D is unclear. Germline CDR1 reads MNHEY; CDR2 reads SVGEGT. Trimming removed 6 bases from V and 0 bases from J, with 8 bases in between. CDR3 length: 14 residues. The CDR3 region is CASRLRTNTGELFF. CDR3 nucleotide sequence: TGTGCCAGCAGACTCCGGACGAACACCGGGGAGCTGTTTTTT.

Ten or more counts support this clonotype. This chain connects TRBV9 to TRBJ2-7; possibly TRBD2 for D (6 bases). Germline values: CDR1 SGDLS, CDR2 YYNGEE. The CDR3 has 15 amino acids. Trimming shortened V by 0 bases and J by 7 bases, and 17 bases separated the two germline ends. CDR3 residues: CASSVGGYLGGEQYF. CDR3 DNA: TGTGCCAGCAGCGTAGGGGGGTACCTCGGAGGGGAGCAGTACTTC.

Many counts were recorded for this clonotype. The CDR3 region has the DNA TGCAGCGTTGAAATGGCAGGAAGATCCGAGCAGTACGTC. Its translation: CSVEMAGRSEQYV. The V and J genes are TRBV29-1 and TRBJ2-7; D is unresolved. The CDR3 is made up of 13 amino acids. Per the germline V gene, CDR1 is SQVTM and CDR2 is ANQGSEA. The V end was cut by 2 bases, the J end by 6 bases, with 14 bases between.

There are many counts of this clonotype. This chain uses TRBV10-1 with TRBJ2-3; D call uncertain. Germline lookup yields CDR1 WNHNN and CDR2 SYGVQD (reference sequence). CDR3 size: 13 residues. Trimming took 8 bases from V and 2 from J, leaving 11 bases between them. CDR3 DNA: TGCGCCAGCTCCGGGCCCTACACAGATACGCAGTATTTT. Encoded protein: CASSGPYTDTQYF.

This clonotype was seen many times. V usage is TRBV27 and J usage is TRBJ1-1, with a possible D match to TRBD1 (6 bases). This CDR3 contains 15 residues. V gave up 5 bases and J gave up 2 bases, with 15 bases separating them. CDR1 is MNHEY and CDR2 is SMNVEV in the germline V gene (reference sequence). CDR3 bases: TGTGCCAGCAGTCTTCAAGGGGGAGAAAACACTGAAGCTTTCTTT. Translated: CASSLQGGENTEAFF.

This clonotype was seen a handful of times. The J gene is TRBJ2-3, the V gene TRBV12-3 or TRBV12-4; TRBD2 matches 10 bases. V gave up 5 bases and J gave up 4 bases; unmatched junction bases: 15. This CDR3 has 18 amino acids. The CDR3 bases are TGTGCCAGCAGTCCTAAGGGAGCTAGCGGGGGCGTGGCAGATACGCAGTATTTT. This translates into CASSPKGASGGVADTQYF.

This clonotype has a count of ten or more. J is TRBJ1-4 and V is TRBV29-1; D is ambiguous. Germline loops: CDR1 SQVTM, CDR2 ANQGSEA. The CDR3 runs to 12 residues. Between the trimmed V and J ends, which lost 4 bases and 4 bases, there was a span of 7 bases. The CDR3 sequence: CSVVPDNEKLFF. In DNA form, the CDR3 reads TGCAGCGTTGTTCCAGATAATGAAAAACTGTTTTTT.